This T cell receptor (beta chain) was retrieved from a study of radiotherapy plus CTLA-4 blockade in lung cancer (dated by TCRdb to 2016 to 2018). Looking at the study overall: Among the enrolled patients, roughly 17% had an objective response, and 31% reached disease control. What the work shows at the level of the full study, not this receptor alone: The strongest predictors of response were reported to be early dynamic shifts in blood T cell clones along with a rise in serum interferon-beta following radiation. After treatment with radiotherapy and ipilimumab, TCR clones that originated in tumors expanded in peripheral blood.

The library relied on the immunoSEQ multiplex PCR assay. TCRdb took over this immuneACCESS table, retaining in-frame rearrangements with V and J assigned. Such tables are incomplete; in checked studies, under half of the missing clones stem from an unresolved V gene, and the remainder is unexplained. Within this sample are tens of thousands of clones, with roughly three quarters of them counted one time only. Approximately 2.4% of the sample is in the top ten clones. Worth noting for this clone: Its antigen is not yet known. No base quality information exists; no much larger clone differs at one position.

The CDR3, from cysteine to phenylalanine, totals 16 residues. Only CDR3 DNA is held: 48 bases, read in frame from base 1. The germline V end is reduced by 4 bases and the J end by 8 bases; junction bases left unmatched: 11. The germline V gene sets CDR1 to SGHRS and CDR2 to YFSETQ. In this study, focal radiation therapy paired with CTLA-4 blockade (ipilimumab) was tested in patients who had chemo-refractory metastatic non-small-cell lung cancer. The sequence was obtained from a human donor with non-small cell lung cancer whose response to radiotherapy plus ipilimumab could not be evaluated. This chain is built from TRBV5-1 and TRBJ1-4; a stretch of 10 junction bases matches TRBD1. The material sequenced was peripheral blood, taken from a patient treated with radiotherapy plus ipilimumab. In nucleotide form, the sequence is TGCGCCAGCAGCGCCCGTCCCGGGACAGGGGACGAAAAACTGTTTTTT. The resulting protein is CASSARPGTGDEKLFF.